These 9 T cell receptor beta chains were sequenced from one sample in a study of T cells in Graves' hyperthyroidism and ophthalmopathy. There were TCR beta CDR3 regions amplified from RNA transcripts. Using the HTBI primer set, a first-round RT-PCR was run on the TCR CDR3. TCRdb fed the multiplex PCR reads into MiXCR, producing one record per CDR3 protein. The sample includes 550,000 to 650,000 distinct CDR3 sequences, roughly 14% of them seen just once. Sequences were obtained from blood. Receptors originate from a woman aged 30 to 39 with Graves' hyperthyroidism that later progressed to Graves' ophthalmopathy.

This clonotype was recorded many times. The chain carries TRBV28 and TRBJ2-7; 7 bases fit TRBD1. J was trimmed by 0 bases and V by 5 bases; bases with no gene match: 13. The V gene's germline CDR1 is MDHEN and CDR2 SYDVKM. CDR3 length equals 17 residues. The CDR3 bases are TGTGCCAGCAGTGGCGAGCCTTACAGGGGAATCTCCTACGAGCAGTACTTC. Translated, it gives CASSGEPYRGISYEQYF.

This clonotype was found many times. The chain couples TRBV9 to TRBJ2-7; 10 bases map to TRBD2. V shed 3 bases, J shed 4 bases, and the junction held 4 bases outside the gene matches. Germline V CDR1 and CDR2: SGDLS, YYNGEE. This CDR3 region has 14 residues. DNA of the CDR3: TGTGCCAGCAGCGCACTAGCGGGAACATACGAGCAGTACTTC. Translation: CASSALAGTYEQYF.

The chain recombines TRBV24-1 with TRBJ2-7, with D perhaps matching TRBD1 or TRBD2 (5 bases each). The CDR3 extends over 17 amino acids. Trimming took off 3 bases at V and 4 bases at J, with 21 bases between the two ends. Per germline, CDR1 KGHDR and CDR2 SFDVKD. The CDR3, as DNA: TGTGCCACCAGTGATGGAATGAGCACGGCAGGGACGTACGAGCAGTACTTC. This codes for CATSDGMSTAGTYEQYF.

This clonotype was seen at least ten times. This chain joins TRBV20-1 and TRBJ2-3; TRBD2 matches 15 bases. The V gene end was trimmed by 3 bases and the J gene end by 3 bases; junction bases not matched to a gene: 7. Germline assignment: CDR1 DFQATT and CDR2 SNEGSKA (reference sequence). The CDR3 is 17 amino acids. CDR3 in amino acids: CSARGLAGGGWTDTQYF. CDR3 DNA sequence: TGCAGTGCTAGGGGACTAGCGGGAGGAGGATGGACAGATACGCAGTATTTT.

This clonotype has a count of ten or more. The chain combines TRBV7-9 with TRBJ1-6; D unresolved. Trimming took off 5 bases at V and 10 bases at J, with 9 bases between the two ends. The CDR3 is 12 residues long. CDR1 and CDR2 (germline): SEHNR, FQNEAQ (reference sequence). Here the CDR3 reads CASSTTESPLHF. The CDR3 DNA reads TGTGCCAGCAGCACCACCGAGTCACCCCTCCACTTT.

J is TRBJ1-4 and V is TRBV19; D remains unclear. Germline V gene sequence: CDR1 LNHDA, CDR2 SQIVND (reference sequence). V lost 9 bases and J lost 5, with 13 bases in between. The CDR3 runs to 13 residues. The CDR3 region is CASSGPSNEKLFF. DNA for the CDR3: TGTGCCAGCTCCGGGCCCTCAAATGAAAAACTGTTTTTT.

J is TRBJ1-2 and V is TRBV9; TRBD1 might be the D (5 bases). Trimming stripped 4 bases from V and 4 bases from J, with 20 bases between. The length of the CDR3 is 16 residues. Germline V gives CDR1 SGDLS, CDR2 YYNGEE. CDR3 sequence: CASSREAGPDLYGYTF. CDR3 coding DNA: TGTGCCAGCAGCCGTGAAGCAGGGCCCGACCTCTATGGCTACACCTTC.

On this clonotype: This clone may be a read error of a much larger clone one base away. The genes are TRBV20-1 and TRBJ2-1, with TRBD1 as a possible D gene (6 bases). Germline V CDR1 and CDR2: DFQATT, SNEGSKA (reference sequence). The CDR3 has 18 residues. V dropped 1 base and J dropped 0 bases, with 19 bases sitting between them. This chain's CDR3 is CSARGGLAKGISYNEQFF. For the CDR3, the DNA is TGCAGTGCTAGAGGGGGGCTGGCCAAAGGGATCTCCTACAATGAGCAGTTCTTC.

The sample holds many counts of this clonotype. This chain links TRBV12-3 or TRBV12-4 with TRBJ1-1, with D unresolved. The CDR3 is 12 residues long. Trimming took 7 bases from V and 1 from J, leaving 7 bases between them. CDR3 DNA: TGTGCCAGCACCCCCGGGAACACTGAAGCTTTCTTT. Its translation: CASTPGNTEAFF.